The T cell receptor beta chain under discussion was sequenced for a study of cytomegalovirus exposure and HLA in healthy donors. Study results and caveats: Analysis was performed later, and it showed HLA-associated TCR beta chains to be more clonally expanded than equally common others.

Likely unrecorded immune exposures existed in these nominally healthy donors. 13 Jbeta primers and 60 Vbeta primers were used for the PCR. As handled by the study authors: Among the unique TCR beta chains that a later analysis counted, some 73 million in all, roughly 10 million were shared. Sequencing was performed with immunoSEQ multiplex PCR; in TCRdb, only in-frame clones are kept and a portion is missing. The V and J calls and clone size are taken from that table; D and trimming were inferred from the DNA. The sample holds around 160,000 clones, around 75% seen once. Worth noting for this clone: Its antigen remains unknown.

The sequenced sample consisted of PBMCs. The clonotype was recovered from a woman under 30 in good health and CMV-seronegative.

CDR3 residues: CASTPGDNNEQFF. The CDR3 nucleotides read TGTGCCAGTACCCCGGGAGACAACAATGAGCAGTTCTTC. The chain couples TRBV19 to TRBJ2-1; TRBD2 might be the D (6 bases). V shed 7 bases and J shed 5 bases, with 12 bases lying between them. The germline CDR1 and CDR2 sequences are LNHDA and SQIVND (reference sequence). The CDR3 totals 13 residues.